This TCR beta chain was identified in a study of blood T cell repertoires in COVID-19. Across the whole study: Italy, Spain and the United States were the sources of the convalescent and acute COVID-19 samples. PBMCs, B-cell-depleted T cells, or T cells were the source of the cDNA or gDNA that made up the material.

Authors' analysis steps: Reference gene primer amplification gave estimated nucleated cell counts. Generated by immunoSEQ multiplex PCR, the TCRdb table keeps only in-frame clones and is missing some. That table furnishes V, J and clone size, whereas the DNA furnished D and trimming. This sample yields about 150,000 clones, of which around 85% are seen a single time; over 2% belongs to the top ten. Input material: peripheral blood. This receptor was identified in a woman in her seventies with acute or convalescent COVID-19.

The CDR3 nucleotides are TGCGCCAGCAGCCAAGAGTGGGGCAGCTATGGCTACACCTTC. It encodes CASSQEWGSYGYTF. This chain links TRBV4-3 with TRBJ1-2; D might be TRBD1 (5 bases). The CDR3 length is 14 residues. V dropped 0 bases and J dropped 4 bases, with 9 bases sitting between them. Germline V gene data show CDR1 as LGHNA and CDR2 as YSLEER.